The 30 T cell receptor beta chains below were found in one sample sequenced in a study of blood T cell repertoires in COVID-19. Clones were sequenced by immunoSEQ multiplex PCR, and TCRdb holds only the in-frame ones, with some missing. The table lists about 140,000 clones, 80% of them singletons. Sequencing was performed on peripheral blood. The receptors were gathered from a man in his 70s who had recovered from COVID-19.

This clone is a singleton in its sample. The sample has other DNA sequences that encode this CDR3 too. This rearrangement joins TRBV5-1 to TRBJ1-1; D possibly corresponds to TRBD1 (6 bases). The CDR3 has 14 amino acids. The V end was cut by 4 bases, the J end by 1 base, with 11 bases between. The germline V gene has CDR1 SGHRS and CDR2 YFSETQ. CDR3 loop: CASSPGQPNTEAFF. The DNA for the CDR3 is TGCGCCAGCAGCCCAGGACAGCCGAACACTGAAGCTTTCTTT.

The chain uses TRBV19 and TRBJ2-3; D is unclear. The CDR3 runs to 11 residues. Germline V gene data show CDR1 as LNHDA and CDR2 as SQIVND (reference sequence). V lost 5 bases, J lost 3 bases, and 3 bases lay in between. This CDR3 reads CASSYTDTQYF. CDR3 DNA: TGTGCCAGTAGTTATACAGATACGCAGTATTTT.

V is TRBV30 and J is TRBJ2-5; tentative D call: TRBD2 (6 bases). The CDR3 contains 14 residues. Germline V gives CDR1 GTSNPN, CDR2 SVGIG (reference sequence). The ends were cut back, 1 base at V and 3 bases at J, with 12 bases in the middle. The CDR3 nucleotides are TGTGCCTGGAGTGAGGGACTGTCTGAAGAGACCCAGTACTTC. Amino acid sequence: CAWSEGLSEETQYF.

V and J are TRBV19 and TRBJ1-2, with 8 nucleotides matching TRBD1. The CDR3 covers 14 residues. V lost 7 bases, J lost 8 bases, and 12 bases stayed unmatched. The germline CDR1 and CDR2 sequences are LNHDA and SQIVND (reference sequence). The CDR3 region has the DNA TGTGCCAGTAATGCCCGGGACAGGATTAAAGGCTACACCTTC. This encodes CASNARDRIKGYTF.

V gene TRBV7-2 combines with J gene TRBJ2-7; TRBD1 agrees at 7 bases. This CDR3 comprises 15 residues. J lost 4 bases, V lost 4 bases, and 10 bases had no gene match. Germline V gene sequence: CDR1 SGHTA, CDR2 FQGNSA. The CDR3 region is CASSSLPGQHYEQYF. The CDR3 DNA sequence: TGTGCCAGCAGCTCACTCCCGGGACAGCATTACGAGCAGTACTTC.

This clone came up a few times. CDR3: CSVEAGQSYEQYF. Here the CDR3 DNA reads TGCAGCGTTGAGGCCGGACAATCCTACGAGCAGTACTTC. V usage is TRBV29-1 and J usage is TRBJ2-7, with a tentative D call TRBD1 (5 bases). Trimming cost V 3 bases and J 1 base, with 10 bases left between them. CDR1 SQVTM and CDR2 ANQGSEA come from the germline V gene. The length of the CDR3 is 13 residues.

The CDR3 bases are TGCGCCAGCAGCCCGTGGGGACAGATGAACACCGGGGAGCTGTTTTTT. This codes for CASSPWGQMNTGELFF. The chain couples TRBV5-1 to TRBJ2-2; 7 bases map to TRBD1. With V trimmed by 4 bases and J by 1 base, 7 bases remained unmatched. This CDR3 is built from 16 residues. CDR1 is SGHRS, CDR2 YFSETQ, per germline. The full variable domain, with the rest looked up from reference TRBV5-1 and TRBJ2-2, is KAGVTQTPRYLIKTRGQQVTLSCSPISGHRSVSWYQQTPGQGLQFLFEYFSETQRNKGNFPGRFSGRQFSNSRSEMNVSTLELGDSALYLCASSPWGQMNTGELFFGEGSRLTVL.

The V and J genes are TRBV27 and TRBJ2-1; perhaps TRBD2 as D (6 bases). The CDR3 is 19 amino acids. Germline CDR1 is MNHEY and CDR2 is SMNVEV (reference sequence). Trimming removed 3 bases from V and 8 bases from J, with 29 bases in between. The CDR3 DNA sequence: TGTGCCAGCAGTTTGAAACCAACTCAGATCGGGAGCTTTTTTCATGAGCAGTTCTTC. It translates to CASSLKPTQIGSFFHEQFF.

The rearrangement uses TRBV3-1 (or the pseudogene TRBV3-2) and TRBJ2-1, with 9 bases fitting TRBD2. V shed 2 bases, J shed 6 bases, and the junction held 8 bases outside the gene matches. CDR3 length equals 16 residues. Germline V CDR1 and CDR2: LGHDT, YNNKEL (reference sequence). As DNA, the CDR3 is TGTGCCAGCAGCCAAACGGCTAGCGGGATATTCAATGAGCAGTTCTTC. This gives the protein CASSQTASGIFNEQFF.

This chain uses TRBV6-1 with TRBJ2-7; possible D gene TRBD2, 6 bases. V was shortened by 2 bases and J by 2 bases, with 7 bases between the two germline ends. The germline V gene has CDR1 MNHNS and CDR2 SASEGT. The CDR3 has 13 residues. Here the CDR3 reads CASSERTTYEQYF. The CDR3 DNA reads TGTGCCAGCAGTGAACGGACTACCTACGAGCAGTACTTC.

V usage is TRBV4-1 and J usage is TRBJ1-3, with TRBD1 matching 9 bases. The germline gives CDR1 MGHRA, CDR2 YSYEKL. The ends lost 3 bases at V and 4 bases at J; junction bases unmatched: 7. The CDR3 contains 16 residues. CDR3 in amino acids: CASSQGTGFDGNTIYF. The CDR3, as DNA: TGCGCCAGCAGCCAGGGGACAGGGTTCGACGGAAACACCATATATTTT.

The V call is TRBV7-2, the J call TRBJ2-2; possible D gene TRBD1, 6 bases. Trimming took 5 bases from V and 2 from J, leaving 9 bases between them. Germline CDR1 SGHTA, CDR2 FQGNSA. This CDR3 contains 14 residues. CDR3 protein: CASSGQPNTGELFF. The DNA of the CDR3 is TGTGCCAGCAGCGGACAGCCCAACACCGGGGAGCTGTTTTTT.

The V and J genes are TRBV11-3 and TRBJ2-1; TRBD2 aligns across 7 bases. V gave up 1 base and J gave up 8 bases; unmatched junction bases: 2. Germline CDR1 and CDR2: SGHNT and YENEEA. CDR3 length equals 13 residues. DNA for the CDR3: TGTGCCAGCAGCTTAGGACTAGCCGATGAGCAGTTCTTC. This translates into CASSLGLADEQFF.

The rearrangement joins TRBV6-5 to TRBJ1-1; D unresolved. Deletions cut 2 bases from V and 3 bases from J, with 4 bases between. From germline, CDR1 is MNHEY and CDR2 SVGAGI. The CDR3 has 12 residues. The DNA of the CDR3 is TGTGCCAGCAGTTACCGGGACACTGAAGCTTTCTTT. This translates into CASSYRDTEAFF.

This chain links TRBV6-5 with TRBJ2-5, with D possibly TRBD2 on 6 matching bases. The V gene lost 8 bases and the J gene lost 5 bases, with 15 bases spanning the gap. The CDR3 spans 13 residues. Looked up from germline, CDR1 is MNHEY and CDR2 is SVGAGI. CDR3 bases: TGTGCCAGCCGCGGGGCGCTCGGGGAGACCCAGTACTTC. This codes for CASRGALGETQYF.

Only a few counts were recorded for this clone. The chain employs TRBV12-5 and TRBJ2-3; 7 bases match TRBD1. Losses at the gene ends were 7 bases for V and 1 base for J; bases not matched to a gene: 2. Germline CDR1 is LGHNT and CDR2 is FRNRAP. The CDR3 totals 13 residues. This chain's CDR3 is CASADRGTDTQYF. CDR3 DNA sequence: TGTGCTAGTGCTGACAGGGGCACAGATACGCAGTATTTT.

This chain connects TRBV5-5 to TRBJ2-1; 9 bases match TRBD2. V shed 1 base, J shed 8 bases, and the junction held 16 bases outside the gene matches. The CDR3 has 18 amino acids. In germline, CDR1 is SGHKS, CDR2 YYEKEE (reference sequence). The CDR3: CASSLYSGGQSYEDEQFF. In DNA form, the CDR3 reads TGTGCCAGCAGCTTGTATAGCGGGGGCCAGTCATATGAAGATGAGCAGTTCTTC. Full variable domain (rest looked up from reference TRBV5-5 and TRBJ2-1): DAGVTQSPTHLIKTRGQQVTLRCSPISGHKSVSWYQQVLGQGPQFIFQYYEKEERGRGNFPDRFSARQFPNYSSELNVNALLLGDSALYLCASSLYSGGQSYEDEQFFGPGTRLTVL.

The CDR3 reads CASSLLGRLAGDETQYF. The CDR3 nucleotides are TGTGCCAGCAGCTTATTAGGTCGACTAGCGGGAGACGAGACCCAGTACTTC. The rearrangement joins TRBV7-2 to TRBJ2-5, with 12 bases fitting TRBD2. The ends lost 2 bases at V and 5 bases at J; junction bases unmatched: 9. This CDR3 comprises 17 residues. The V gene's germline CDR1 is SGHTA and CDR2 FQGNSA.

The chain uses TRBV5-1 and TRBJ2-7; no firm D call. The length of the CDR3 is 13 residues. The germline gives CDR1 SGHRS, CDR2 YFSETQ. V was shortened by 1 base and J by 4 bases, with 9 bases between the two germline ends. The CDR3 DNA reads as TGCGCCAGCAGCTTGAGTGGCATTTACGAGCAGTACTTC. Residues: CASSLSGIYEQYF.

This chain uses TRBV27 with TRBJ2-3; D is unresolved. The V gene lost 7 bases and the J gene lost 1 base, with 12 bases spanning the gap. Per the germline V gene, CDR1 is MNHEY and CDR2 is SMNVEV (reference sequence). The CDR3 extends over 14 amino acids. The CDR3 loop reads CASTPPTGTDTQYF. In DNA form, the CDR3 reads TGTGCCAGCACCCCTCCAACTGGCACAGATACGCAGTATTTT.

The rearrangement links TRBV13 to TRBJ1-2; unclear D gene. The length of the CDR3 is 15 residues. CDR1 and CDR2 from the germline V gene are PRHDT and FYEKMQ (reference sequence). V was cut by 5 bases and J by 2 bases, with 15 bases left in between. The CDR3 loop reads CASSQLPPMNYGYTF. For the CDR3, the DNA is TGTGCCAGCAGCCAACTGCCCCCGATGAACTATGGCTACACCTTC. Together with reference TRBV13 and TRBJ1-2, the CDR3 gives the full variable domain: AAGVIQSPRHLIKEKRETATLKCYPIPRHDTVYWYQQGPGQDPQFLISFYEKMQSDKGSIPDRFSAQQFSDYHSELNMSSLELGDSALYFCASSQLPPMNYGYTFGSGTRLTVV.

The chain is built from TRBV6-2 or TRBV6-3 and TRBJ2-7, with 8 nucleotides matching TRBD2. Germline V gene lookup returns CDR1 MNHEY and CDR2 SVGEGT. The length of the CDR3 is 14 residues. The J segment lost 5 bases and the V segment lost 3 bases, leaving 6 bases of the junction unmatched. The CDR3 DNA follows: TGTGCCAGCAGTTATATTGCGGGAGGTGACGAGCAGTACTTC. Residues: CASSYIAGGDEQYF.

This sequence joins TRBV19 and TRBJ2-2; D is undetermined. The germline V gene encodes CDR1 LNHDA and CDR2 SQIVND (reference sequence). The CDR3 spans 15 residues. V was pared by 5 bases and J by 1 base, with 11 bases between. The CDR3 DNA reads as TGTGCCAGTAGTCTTAGACTGCAGAACACCGGGGAGCTGTTTTTT. Protein: CASSLRLQNTGELFF.

The chain carries TRBV27 and TRBJ1-1; 9 nucleotides line up with TRBD1. The germline V gene encodes CDR1 MNHEY and CDR2 SMNVEV (reference sequence). The CDR3 runs 17 residues. V was clipped by 4 bases and J by 4 bases; unmatched bases: 13. CDR3 DNA: TGTGCCAGCAGTTCCAGACCGAACAGGGGGCTGGGCACTGAAGCTTTCTTT. It translates to CASSSRPNRGLGTEAFF.

V is TRBV27 and J is TRBJ2-2; possibly TRBD2 for D (6 bases). V lost 5 bases and J 5 bases, leaving 15 bases between the germline ends. CDR1 and CDR2 from the germline V gene are MNHEY and SMNVEV (reference sequence). This CDR3 has 15 residues. The CDR3 is CASSVTWGDTGELFF. In DNA, the CDR3 is TGTGCCAGCAGTGTAACTTGGGGGGATACCGGGGAGCTGTTTTTT.

V usage is TRBV11-1 and J usage is TRBJ2-7; tentatively, D is TRBD1 (5 bases). The CDR3 has 13 amino acids. From germline, CDR1 is SGHAT and CDR2 FQDESV (reference sequence). The V and J ends lost 1 base and 3 bases respectively, with 7 bases between them. CDR3 in DNA: TGTGCCAGCAGCTTAGGAACAGGCTACGAGCAGTACTTC. It encodes CASSLGTGYEQYF.

The V gene is TRBV5-1, the J gene TRBJ2-2, with 8 bases fitting TRBD2. CDR1 SGHRS and CDR2 YFSETQ come from the germline V gene. The CDR3 covers 15 residues. V lost 3 bases and J lost 3; bases outside the gene matches: 4. The CDR3 DNA is TGCGCCAGCAGCTCCGGGGGGGGTGACACCGGGGAGCTGTTTTTT. The encoded protein is CASSSGGGDTGELFF.

J is TRBJ2-7 and V is TRBV30, with TRBD1 as a possible D gene (5 bases). This CDR3 is built from 13 residues. Trimming cost V 4 bases and J 0 bases, with 10 bases left between them. Germline loops: CDR1 GTSNPN, CDR2 SVGIG (reference sequence). CDR3 coding DNA: TGTGCCTGGACAAGGGGCAGCTCCTACGAGCAGTACTTC. It encodes CAWTRGSSYEQYF.

The gene calls are TRBV12-3 or TRBV12-4 and TRBJ2-2; 7 nucleotides line up with TRBD2. The CDR3 spans 13 residues. The J segment lost 6 bases and the V segment lost 3 bases, leaving 1 base of the junction unmatched. The CDR3 DNA follows: TGTGCCAGCAGTTTCGGACTAGCCGGGGAGCTGTTTTTT. It codes for CASSFGLAGELFF.

The chain combines TRBV5-1 with TRBJ1-2; 8 nucleotides align to TRBD1. CDR1 is SGHRS, CDR2 YFSETQ, per germline. With V trimmed by 2 bases and J by 8 bases, 8 bases remained unmatched. The CDR3 spans 14 residues. The CDR3, as DNA: TGCGCCAGCAGCTTCGGGACAGGAGTTGGCGGCTACACCTTC. This codes for CASSFGTGVGGYTF.